Sequencing of this T cell receptor (beta chain) was carried out in a study of circulating and synovial CD4+ cells in juvenile arthritis. Broader study findings: Diversity here was lower than in bulk blood CD4 cells. Bulk blood CD4 samples held at least an order of magnitude more or fewer genomes than CPL.

The V gene lost 4 bases and the J gene lost 3 bases, with 13 bases spanning the gap. This CDR3 has 14 residues. CDR1 SGDLS and CDR2 YYNGEE come from the germline V gene. With respect to this clone: Its antigen is unknown.

The method was immunoSEQ multiplex PCR; TCRdb's version includes in-frame clones alone and lacks a portion of them. The data hold more than 1,500 clones, with more than 95% observed a single time. This clonotype originated in a human donor with juvenile idiopathic arthritis. The chain combines TRBV9 with TRBJ1-1, with D possibly being TRBD1 (6 bases). Sequencing was done on a sample of CD4+ T cells from synovial fluid. CDR3 DNA sequence: TGTGCCAGCAGCATTCAGGGGATCGACACTGAAGCTTTCTTT. It codes for CASSIQGIDTEAFF. Full variable domain (remainder filled in from reference TRBV9 and TRBJ1-1): DSGVTQTPKHLITATGQRVTLRCSPRSGDLSVYWYQQSLDQGLQFLIQYYNGEERAKGNILERFSAQQFPDLHSELNLSSLELGDSALYFCASSIQGIDTEAFFGQGTRLTVV.